Each of the 16 T cell receptor beta chains below was sequenced from the same sample in a study of OX40 agonist ivuxolimab in advanced cancers. The method was immunoSEQ multiplex PCR; TCRdb's version includes in-frame clones alone and lacks a portion of them. This repertoire shows more than 55,000 clones, roughly 80% found once; its top ten account for more than 3%. This material consisted of CD4+ or CD8+ T cells sorted from blood, taken in a trial of the OX40 agonist ivuxolimab. Receptors were obtained from an adult with an advanced solid tumor such as melanoma, head and neck, liver or kidney cancer.

The rearrangement uses TRBV5-1 and TRBJ1-1; the D is unclear. The CDR3 consists of 14 residues. Trimming pared 0 bases from V and 1 base from J, leaving 7 bases between. Germline V gene data show CDR1 as SGHRS and CDR2 as YFSETQ. CDR3 amino acids: CASSLGRQNTEAFF. For the CDR3, the DNA is TGCGCCAGCAGCTTGGGGCGGCAGAACACTGAAGCTTTCTTT.

V and J are TRBV6-1 and TRBJ1-5, with TRBD1 matching over 7 bases. Germline trimming cut 8 bases from V and 5 bases from J; bases unmatched to any gene: 9. The CDR3 is 14 amino acids. CDR1 is MNHNS and CDR2 is SASEGT in the germline V gene. CDR3 loop: CASVRTGDYQPQHF. The CDR3 DNA sequence: TGTGCCAGCGTTAGGACAGGAGACTATCAGCCCCAGCATTTT.

The chain couples TRBV4-1 to TRBJ1-3, with a tentative D call TRBD1 (6 bases). Per the germline V gene, CDR1 is MGHRA and CDR2 is YSYEKL. The CDR3 runs 17 residues. V was shortened by 1 base and J by 4 bases, with 17 bases between the two germline ends. In nucleotides, the CDR3 is TGCGCCAGCAGCCAAGGGTGGGCGGTAGGGGGGGGAAACACCATATATTTT. This sequence encodes CASSQGWAVGGGNTIYF.

A few counts support this clone. The chain carries TRBV18 and TRBJ1-4, with D hard to call. Trimming took off 2 bases at V and 1 base at J, with 8 bases between the two ends. Germline V gives CDR1 KGHSH, CDR2 LQKENI. The CDR3 loop spans 15 amino acids. CDR3 residues: CASSPTGVTNEKLFF. For the CDR3, the DNA is TGTGCCAGCTCACCAACCGGCGTAACTAATGAAAAACTGTTTTTT.

This clone was seen only once. The chain carries TRBV18 and TRBJ2-7, with D maybe TRBD1 (6 bases). Trimming took 2 bases from V and 5 from J, leaving 10 bases between them. Germline V gene lookup returns CDR1 KGHSH and CDR2 LQKENI. The CDR3 runs 13 residues. The CDR3 coding sequence is TGTGCCAGCTCACCAACAGGGACCCACGAGCAGTACTTC. Protein: CASSPTGTHEQYF.

The V gene is TRBV7-9, the J gene TRBJ2-7; D is perhaps TRBD2 (5 bases). The CDR3 has 13 amino acids. Germline loops: CDR1 SEHNR, CDR2 FQNEAQ (reference sequence). V was shortened by 5 bases and J by 6 bases, with 14 bases between the two germline ends. CDR3 sequence (DNA): TGTGCCAGCAGCCGGCCCCTCGCGGGCGAGCAGTACTTC. Amino acid sequence: CASSRPLAGEQYF.

This clone was observed once. This sequence joins TRBV18 and TRBJ2-3; no clear D gene. Trimming removed 3 bases at V and 5 bases at J, with 3 bases between. Germline V gene sequence: CDR1 KGHSH, CDR2 LQKENI. The CDR3 sequence is 11 residues long. CDR3 coding DNA: TGTGCCAGCTCACCGATAGATACGCAGTATTTT. Translated, it gives CASSPIDTQYF. Full variable domain (missing parts from reference TRBV18 and TRBJ2-3): NAGVMQNPRHLVRRRGQEARLRCSPMKGHSHVYWYRQLPEEGLKFMVYLQKENIIDESGMPKERFSAEFPKEGPSILRIQQVVRGDSAAYFCASSPIDTQYFGPGTRLTVL.

The V call is TRBV6-5, the J call TRBJ2-7; D unclear. The germline V gene encodes CDR1 MNHEY and CDR2 SVGAGI. V was shortened by 2 bases and J by 6 bases, with 11 bases between the two germline ends. This CDR3 has 13 residues. The CDR3 spells CASSYRQSGEQYF. For the CDR3, the DNA is TGTGCCAGCAGTTACAGACAATCCGGCGAGCAGTACTTC.

This clone has only one observation. The chain employs TRBV27 and TRBJ1-2; D unresolved. V was cut by 5 bases and J by 5 bases, with 15 bases left in between. Germline values: CDR1 MNHEY, CDR2 SMNVEV (reference sequence). CDR3 size: 14 residues. CDR3: CASSTSGTSYGYTF. CDR3 DNA: TGTGCCAGCAGTACTTCAGGAACAAGTTATGGCTACACCTTC.

V is TRBV7-8 and J is TRBJ1-6; maybe TRBD1 (6 bases). Germline values: CDR1 SGHVS, CDR2 FQNEAQ. Trimming stripped 3 bases from V and 9 bases from J, with 9 bases between. The CDR3 has 13 amino acids. The CDR3 sequence: CASSLGQTSPLHF. In nucleotides, the CDR3 is TGTGCCAGCAGCTTGGGACAAACTTCACCCCTCCACTTT.

This clone turned up a few times. V usage is TRBV14 and J usage is TRBJ2-7; D perhaps matches TRBD2 (5 bases). This CDR3 comprises 12 residues. Germline V gives CDR1 SGHDN, CDR2 FVKESK. V was clipped by 4 bases and J by 10 bases, with 14 bases between them. The CDR3 DNA is TGTGCCAGCAGCCCTAAGAGGGCCATCCAGTACTTC. It is translated as CASSPKRAIQYF.

The V and J genes are TRBV6-8 and TRBJ1-2; no clear D gene. Germline loops: CDR1 MNHGY, CDR2 SAAAGT. Trimming took off 6 bases at V and 3 bases at J, with 17 bases between the two ends. The CDR3 has 15 amino acids. Here the CDR3 DNA reads TGTGCCAGCAGGCCCCTCCTCAGCGGACACTATGGCTACACCTTC. This encodes CASRPLLSGHYGYTF.

A few counts support this clone. The rearrangement joins TRBV5-1 to TRBJ2-3; TRBD2 agrees at 13 bases. In germline, CDR1 is SGHRS, CDR2 YFSETQ. The V gene end was trimmed by 5 bases and the J gene end by 3 bases; junction bases not matched to a gene: 21. The CDR3 consists of 21 residues. CDR3 nucleotides: TGCGCCAGCAGTAGACTAGCGGGGGGCCGTAACGTGATAAGGGAGACAGATACGCAGTATTTT. Amino acid sequence: CASSRLAGGRNVIRETDTQYF.

This clone was observed a handful of times. The chain has TRBV25-1 and TRBJ1-1; D remains ambiguous. The germline V gene encodes CDR1 MGHDK and CDR2 SYGVNS. Trimming cost V 4 bases and J 4 bases, with 4 bases left between them. The CDR3 spans 11 residues. The CDR3 protein is CASSGFTEAFF. The CDR3 region has the DNA TGTGCCAGCAGTGGTTTCACTGAAGCTTTCTTT.

The CDR3 loop is CASSGGFEAFF. For the CDR3, the DNA is TGTGCCAGCAGCGGTGGTTTTGAAGCTTTCTTT. V is TRBV9 and J is TRBJ1-1, with D unclear. The germline V gene has CDR1 SGDLS and CDR2 YYNGEE. CDR3 size: 11 residues. V was pared by 3 bases and J by 7 bases, with 7 bases between.

This clone was seen just once. This chain connects TRBV19 to TRBJ2-1; TRBD2 aligns across 8 bases. The germline V gene encodes CDR1 LNHDA and CDR2 SQIVND (reference sequence). The V gene end was trimmed by 5 bases and the J gene end by 3 bases; junction bases not matched to a gene: 12. The CDR3 loop spans 17 amino acids. For the CDR3, the DNA is TGTGCCAGTAGTTTTCCGTTCGGAACTAGCGGCTACAATGAGCAGTTCTTC. It codes for CASSFPFGTSGYNEQFF.